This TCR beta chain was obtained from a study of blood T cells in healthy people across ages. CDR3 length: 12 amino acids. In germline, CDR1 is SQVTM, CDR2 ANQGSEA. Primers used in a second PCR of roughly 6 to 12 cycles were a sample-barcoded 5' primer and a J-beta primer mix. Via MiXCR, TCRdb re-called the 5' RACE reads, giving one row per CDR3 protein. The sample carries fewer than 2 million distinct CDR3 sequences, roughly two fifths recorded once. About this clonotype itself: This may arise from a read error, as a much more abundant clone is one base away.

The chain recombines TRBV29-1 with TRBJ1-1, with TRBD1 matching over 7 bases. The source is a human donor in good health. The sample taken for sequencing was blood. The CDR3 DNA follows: TGCAGCGTTGTGGGACAGTACACTGGAGCTTTCTTT. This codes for CSVVGQYTGAFF.